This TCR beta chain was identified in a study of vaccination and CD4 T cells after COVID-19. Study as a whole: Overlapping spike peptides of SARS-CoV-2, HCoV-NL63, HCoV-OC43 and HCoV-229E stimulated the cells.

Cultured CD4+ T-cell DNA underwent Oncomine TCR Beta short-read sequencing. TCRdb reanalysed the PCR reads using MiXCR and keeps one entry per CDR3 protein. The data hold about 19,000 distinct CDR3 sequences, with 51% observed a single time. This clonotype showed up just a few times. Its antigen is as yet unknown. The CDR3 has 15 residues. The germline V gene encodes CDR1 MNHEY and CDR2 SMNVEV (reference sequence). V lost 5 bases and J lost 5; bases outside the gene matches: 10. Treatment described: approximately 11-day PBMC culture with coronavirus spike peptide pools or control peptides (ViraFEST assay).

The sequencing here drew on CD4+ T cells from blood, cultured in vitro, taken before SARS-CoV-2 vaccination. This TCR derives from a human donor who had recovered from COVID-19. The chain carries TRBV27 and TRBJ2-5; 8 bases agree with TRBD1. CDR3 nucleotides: TGTGCCAGCAGTCCGAGACAGGGGCGTTGGGAGACCCAGTACTTC. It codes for CASSPRQGRWETQYF.